The entry below gives a single T cell receptor (beta chain) sequence along with its context. There is no known antigen for this receptor. No qualities accompany the bases; no much larger clone lies one base away. Participants in the prospective study were enrolled through a virtual design, were aged about 18 to 100 years, and lived in roughly 24 United States geographic areas. To assign participants to cohorts, the prospective study relied on clinical history that participants themselves reported in a screening survey and a study questionnaire. For ImmuneRACE Cohort 3, a participant was defined as recovered based on two consecutive negative NP/OP PCR tests, clearance by a healthcare professional, or resolution of symptoms. Mobile phlebotomists in the prospective study collected whole blood, serum and a nasopharyngeal or oropharyngeal swab from every participant. Over a roughly 2-month period, participants in the prospective study had the option of providing additional blood draws and questionnaires. Blood samples from the prospective study were shipped frozen or at room temperature prior to DNA extraction.

As encoded in the germline V gene (reference sequence), CDR1 is MNHEY while CDR2 is SMNVEV. From cysteine to phenylalanine, the CDR3 is 14 amino acids long. The CDR3 DNA has 42 bases and is translated from base 1. Trimming removed 5 bases from V and 0 bases from J, leaving 7 bases between the germline ends. This sample was included in a study of blood T cell repertoires in COVID-19 (dated by TCRdb to about 2020). Study-wide context: Collaborator samples came from the United States, Italy and Spain and covered acute and convalescent phases of COVID-19. The sample metadata nearly always contained a de-identified subject ID, COVID-19 status, age in years and sex. The prospective study material was composed of cDNA or gDNA derived from T cells, B-cell-depleted T cells, or PBMCs. Samples came from the ongoing ImmuneRACE study (first 160 participants) plus 1,254 subjects from 6 global collaborators. Where available, HLA class I and class II types were taken from metadata supplied by the sample provider and were not determined by assay-based typing. The dataset comprised deeply sampled blood TCRbeta repertoires from subjects exposed to, actively infected with, or recovered from COVID-19. The repertoires were released in a freely available public database meant as a resource for research on the immune response to SARS-CoV-2.

What the authors observed across the whole study: How much clinical and demographic metadata was included differed by source and by participant, and the metadata was provided uncurated.

The immunoSEQ Assay, a bias-controlled multiplex PCR, was used to amplify TCRbeta CDR3 regions from genomic DNA. In the paper's pipeline: The number of nucleated cells in each sample was estimated by amplification of reference gene primers within the assay. To quantify the absolute abundance of each unique TCRbeta CDR3 rearrangement, sequence reads were collapsed and filtered. For each sample, productive Simpson clonality was calculated by taking the square root of Simpson's diversity index across productive rearrangements. TCRdb carries this immuneACCESS record with in-frame sequences only. Its versions omit some clonotypes, under half of them owing to an unresolved V gene in the studies checked, with the rest unexplained. V, J and clone size are taken as reported in that table, and D and trimming were inferred from the DNA itself. The sample includes under 300,000 clones, with 75% to 90% observed a single time. Less than 2.5% of the sample goes to the ten largest clones.

The V gene is TRBV27 and the J gene is TRBJ2-2; a confident D gene designation cannot be given. Sequenced material: PBMCs or T cells enriched from blood (not recorded which). The TCR originated in a woman in her fifties or sixties who had recovered from COVID-19. The DNA sequence follows: TGTGCCAGCAGTCTTATCGCGAACACCGGGGAGCTGTTTTTT. Its coded protein is CASSLIANTGELFF.